The following is a T cell receptor (beta chain) sequence with its context. This CDR3 has 14 residues. From germline, CDR1 is LNHDA and CDR2 SQIVND (reference sequence). Trimming removed 4 bases from V and 5 bases from J, with 14 bases in between. Using immunoSEQ multiplex PCR, the repertoire was profiled, and TCRdb retains in-frame clones only, with some absent. The profile shows about 73,000 clones, approximately 90% of them singletons. This entry comes from a study of OX40 agonist ivuxolimab in advanced cancers. The sample here was CD4+ or CD8+ T cells sorted from blood, taken in a trial of the OX40 agonist ivuxolimab. The receptor was derived from an adult with an advanced solid tumor such as melanoma, head and neck, liver or kidney cancer. V is TRBV19 and J is TRBJ2-5; a weak D match, TRBD2 (6 bases). CDR3 coding DNA: TGTGCCAGTAGTAGCGGGATCGCGGTGGAGACCCAGTACTTC. Its protein product is CASSSGIAVETQYF.